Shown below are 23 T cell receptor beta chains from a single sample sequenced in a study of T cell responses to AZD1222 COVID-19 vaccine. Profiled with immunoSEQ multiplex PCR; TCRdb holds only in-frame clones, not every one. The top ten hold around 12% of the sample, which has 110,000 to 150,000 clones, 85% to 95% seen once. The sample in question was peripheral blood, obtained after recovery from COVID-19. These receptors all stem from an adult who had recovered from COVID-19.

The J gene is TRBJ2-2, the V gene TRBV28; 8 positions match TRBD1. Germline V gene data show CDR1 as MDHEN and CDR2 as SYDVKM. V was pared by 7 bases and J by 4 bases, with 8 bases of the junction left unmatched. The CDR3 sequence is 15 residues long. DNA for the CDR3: TGTGCCAGCACCTGGGACAGGCGAAGCACCGGGGAGCTGTTTTTT. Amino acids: CASTWDRRSTGELFF.

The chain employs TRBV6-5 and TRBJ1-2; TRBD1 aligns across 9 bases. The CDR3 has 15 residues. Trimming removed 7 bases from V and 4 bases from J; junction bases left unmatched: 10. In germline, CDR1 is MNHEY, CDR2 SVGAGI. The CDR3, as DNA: TGTGCCAGCACCATCCGGGACAGGGCTGTCTATGGCTACACCTTC. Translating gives CASTIRDRAVYGYTF.

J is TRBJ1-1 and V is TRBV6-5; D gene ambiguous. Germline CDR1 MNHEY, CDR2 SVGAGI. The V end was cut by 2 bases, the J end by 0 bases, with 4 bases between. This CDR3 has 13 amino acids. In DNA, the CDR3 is TGTGCCAGCAGTTACAGGTTGAACACTGAAGCTTTCTTT. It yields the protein CASSYRLNTEAFF.

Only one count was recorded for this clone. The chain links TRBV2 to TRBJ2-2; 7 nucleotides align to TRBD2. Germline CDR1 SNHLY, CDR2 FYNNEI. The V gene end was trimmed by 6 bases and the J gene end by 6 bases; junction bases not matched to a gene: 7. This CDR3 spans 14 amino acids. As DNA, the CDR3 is TGTGCCAGCAGGATCGGACTAGTAGCCGGGGAGCTGTTTTTT. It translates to CASRIGLVAGELFF.

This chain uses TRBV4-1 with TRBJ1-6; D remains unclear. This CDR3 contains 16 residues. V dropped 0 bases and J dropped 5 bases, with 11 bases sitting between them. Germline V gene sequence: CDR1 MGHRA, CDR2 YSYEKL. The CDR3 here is CASSQEAAMNNSPLHF. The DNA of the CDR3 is TGCGCCAGCAGCCAAGAAGCGGCAATGAATAATTCACCCCTCCACTTT.

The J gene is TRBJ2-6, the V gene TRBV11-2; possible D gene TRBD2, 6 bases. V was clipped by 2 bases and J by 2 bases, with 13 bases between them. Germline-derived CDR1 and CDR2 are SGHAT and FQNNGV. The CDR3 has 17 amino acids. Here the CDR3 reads CASSLRRGGTGANVLTF. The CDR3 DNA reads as TGTGCCAGCAGCTTACGAAGAGGAGGGACTGGGGCCAACGTCCTGACTTTC.

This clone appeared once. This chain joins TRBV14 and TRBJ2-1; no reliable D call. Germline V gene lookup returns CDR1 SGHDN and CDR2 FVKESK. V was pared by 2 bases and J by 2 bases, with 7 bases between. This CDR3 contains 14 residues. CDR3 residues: CASSQFTAYNEQFF. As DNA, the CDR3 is TGTGCCAGCAGCCAATTTACTGCCTACAATGAGCAGTTCTTC.

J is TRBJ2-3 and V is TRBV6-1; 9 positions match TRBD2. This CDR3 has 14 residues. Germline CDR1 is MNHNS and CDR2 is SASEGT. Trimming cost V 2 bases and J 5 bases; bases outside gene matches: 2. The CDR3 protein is CASSETAGGDTQYF. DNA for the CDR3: TGTGCCAGCAGTGAAACAGCGGGGGGAGATACGCAGTATTTT.

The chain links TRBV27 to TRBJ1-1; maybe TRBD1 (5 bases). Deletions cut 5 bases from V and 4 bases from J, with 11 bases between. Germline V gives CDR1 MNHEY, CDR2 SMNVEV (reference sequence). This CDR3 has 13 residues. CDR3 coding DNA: TGTGCCAGCAGTCTAGCGGGGGGCACTGAAGCTTTCTTT. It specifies CASSLAGGTEAFF.

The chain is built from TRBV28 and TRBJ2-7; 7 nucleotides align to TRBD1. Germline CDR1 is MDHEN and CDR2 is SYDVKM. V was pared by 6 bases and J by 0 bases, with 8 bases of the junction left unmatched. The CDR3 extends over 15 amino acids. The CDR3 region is CASSKSRDSSYEQYF. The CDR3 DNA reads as TGTGCCAGCAGCAAATCCCGGGACAGCTCCTACGAGCAGTACTTC.

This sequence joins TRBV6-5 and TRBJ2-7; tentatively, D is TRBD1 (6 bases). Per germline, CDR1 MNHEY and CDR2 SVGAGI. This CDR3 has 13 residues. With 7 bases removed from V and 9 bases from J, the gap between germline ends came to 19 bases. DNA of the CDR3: TGTGCCAGCACCGATTCCTTGGACAGCGGGCAGTACTTC. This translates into CASTDSLDSGQYF.

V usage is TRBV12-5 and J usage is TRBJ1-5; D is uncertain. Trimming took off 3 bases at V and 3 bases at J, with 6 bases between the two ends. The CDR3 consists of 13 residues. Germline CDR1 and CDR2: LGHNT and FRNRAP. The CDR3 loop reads CASGFGVNQPQHF. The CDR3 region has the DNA TGTGCTAGTGGTTTTGGGGTCAATCAGCCCCAGCATTTT.

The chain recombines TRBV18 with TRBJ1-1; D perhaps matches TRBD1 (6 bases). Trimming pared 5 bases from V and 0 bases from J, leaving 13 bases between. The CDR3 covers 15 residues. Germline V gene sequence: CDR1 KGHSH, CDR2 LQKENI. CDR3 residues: CASSLGGEMNTEAFF. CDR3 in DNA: TGTGCCAGCTCATTAGGGGGGGAAATGAACACTGAAGCTTTCTTT.

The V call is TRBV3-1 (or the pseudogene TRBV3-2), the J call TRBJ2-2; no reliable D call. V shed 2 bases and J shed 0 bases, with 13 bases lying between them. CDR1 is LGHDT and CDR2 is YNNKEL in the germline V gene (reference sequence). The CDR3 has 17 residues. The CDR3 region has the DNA TGTGCCAGCAGCCAAAGGCATTTAGACGCGAACACCGGGGAGCTGTTTTTT. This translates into CASSQRHLDANTGELFF.

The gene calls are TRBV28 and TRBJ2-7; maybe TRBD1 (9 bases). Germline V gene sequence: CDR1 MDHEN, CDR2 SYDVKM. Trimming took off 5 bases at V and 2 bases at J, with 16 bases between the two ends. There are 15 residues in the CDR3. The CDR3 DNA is TGTGCCAGCAGTCGGGGGGGACAGGGCCCCTACGAGCAGTACTTC. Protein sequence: CASSRGGQGPYEQYF.

The CDR3 region has the DNA TGTGCCAGCAGCTCGACTACCAATGAGCAGTTCTTC. It codes for CASSSTTNEQFF. The V gene is TRBV11-3, the J gene TRBJ2-1; TRBD2 is a possible D gene (5 bases). Trimming removed 4 bases from V and 6 bases from J, with 7 bases in between. Germline CDR1 and CDR2: SGHNT and YENEEA. The CDR3 length is 12 residues. The variable domain in full, completed from reference TRBV11-3 and TRBJ2-1, reads EAGVVQSPRYKIIEKKQPVAFWCNPISGHNTLYWYLQNLGQGPELLIRYENEEAVDDSQLPKDRFSAERLKGVDSTLKIQPAELGDSAVYLCASSSTTNEQFFGPGTRLTVL.

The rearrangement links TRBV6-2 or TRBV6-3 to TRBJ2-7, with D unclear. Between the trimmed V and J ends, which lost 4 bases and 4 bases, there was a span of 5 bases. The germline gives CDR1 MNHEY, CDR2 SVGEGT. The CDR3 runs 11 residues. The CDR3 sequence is CASSWAYEQYF. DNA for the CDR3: TGTGCCAGCAGTTGGGCTTACGAGCAGTACTTC.

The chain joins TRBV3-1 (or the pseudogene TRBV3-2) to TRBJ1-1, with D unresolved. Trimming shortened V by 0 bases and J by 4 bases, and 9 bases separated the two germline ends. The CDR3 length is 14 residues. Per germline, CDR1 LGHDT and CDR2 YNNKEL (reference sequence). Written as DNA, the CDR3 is TGTGCCAGCAGCCAAGATAGTTCCCGCACTGAAGCTTTCTTT. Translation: CASSQDSSRTEAFF.

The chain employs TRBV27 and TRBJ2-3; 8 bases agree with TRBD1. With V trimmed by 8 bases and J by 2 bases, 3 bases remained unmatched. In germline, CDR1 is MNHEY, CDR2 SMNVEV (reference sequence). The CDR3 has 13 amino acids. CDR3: CASWTGLTDTQYF. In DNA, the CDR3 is TGTGCCAGCTGGACAGGGCTCACAGATACGCAGTATTTT.

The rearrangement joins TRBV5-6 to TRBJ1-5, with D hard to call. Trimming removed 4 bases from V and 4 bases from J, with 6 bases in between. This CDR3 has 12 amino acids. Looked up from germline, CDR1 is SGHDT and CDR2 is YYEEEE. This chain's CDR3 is CASSLRNQPQHF. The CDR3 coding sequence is TGTGCCAGCAGCCTACGAAATCAGCCCCAGCATTTT. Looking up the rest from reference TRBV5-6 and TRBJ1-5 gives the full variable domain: DAGVTQSPTHLIKTRGQQVTLRCSPKSGHDTVSWYQQALGQGPQFIFQYYEEEERQRGNFPDRFSGHQFPNYSSELNVNALLLGDSALYLCASSLRNQPQHFGDGTRLSIL.

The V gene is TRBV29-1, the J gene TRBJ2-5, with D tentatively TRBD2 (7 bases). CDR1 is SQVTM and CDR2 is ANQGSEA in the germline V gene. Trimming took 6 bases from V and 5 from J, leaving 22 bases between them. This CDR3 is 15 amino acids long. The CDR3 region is CSVGNRGGSSETQYF. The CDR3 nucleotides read TGCAGCGTGGGTAATAGGGGGGGTTCCAGCGAGACCCAGTACTTC.

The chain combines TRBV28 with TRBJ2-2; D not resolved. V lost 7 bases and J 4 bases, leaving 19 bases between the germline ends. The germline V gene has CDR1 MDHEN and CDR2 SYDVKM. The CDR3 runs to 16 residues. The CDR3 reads CASNRGRRSSTGELFF. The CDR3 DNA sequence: TGTGCCAGCAATCGTGGACGGCGATCCAGCACCGGGGAGCTGTTTTTT.

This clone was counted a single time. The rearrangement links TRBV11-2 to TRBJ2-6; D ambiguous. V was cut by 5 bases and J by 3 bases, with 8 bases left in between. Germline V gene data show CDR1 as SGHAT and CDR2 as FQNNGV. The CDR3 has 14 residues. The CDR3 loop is CASSPSFGANVLTF. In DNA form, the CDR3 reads TGTGCCAGCAGCCCTAGTTTTGGGGCCAACGTCCTGACTTTC.